Here is one T cell receptor (beta chain) with its context. The entry originates in a study of shared clonotypes between healthy human individuals. Trimming removed 1 base at V and 0 bases at J, with 18 bases between. CDR1 is MNHNS, CDR2 SASEGT, per germline. The CDR3 runs 18 residues. Each of the donors was a healthy adult who was HIV-negative and had not had a recent acute infection or vaccination. Donors were Caucasian adults residing in Nashville, Tennessee, USA. Data came from immunoSEQ multiplex PCR; TCRdb stores just in-frame clones and leaves some out. The sample consists of about 480,000 clones, 79% of them appearing once.

This sequence joins TRBV6-1 and TRBJ1-2; D unclear. Material for sequencing was PBMCs. This TCR came from a woman aged 40 to 55 in good health. Some clones in this sample may be carry-over from other donors' samples. The CDR3 protein is CASSEVGFITRSNYGYTF. The CDR3 DNA is TGTGCCAGCAGTGAAGTTGGGTTCATAACGAGATCTAACTATGGCTACACCTTC.